This T cell receptor (beta chain) was observed in a study of human T cells and chemical hapten exposure. Study context: The use of 2% DPC on about 2 cm by about 2 cm of upper inner arm skin constituted sensitization. A mostly female patient group had alopecia areata, totalis or universalis. Small discrepancies in pooled library volume mainly accounted for the varying TCR yields per sample.

As to time point: pre-sensitization, week 0. Treatment denoted: therapeutic diphenylcyclopropenone sensitization with weekly scalp DPC. The V gene end was trimmed by 1 base and the J gene end by 0 bases; junction bases not matched to a gene: 2. The CDR3 is 15 amino acids. Germline values: CDR1 SGHRS, CDR2 YFSETQ. Ten or more counts support this clonotype. Unique molecular identifiers were affixed to discrete cDNA molecules within the library. MiXCR was run by TCRdb on the RACE reads, yielding one entry per CDR3 protein. The sample records about 250,000 distinct CDR3 sequences, around 7.7% being singletons.

The source of this sequence is a man aged 18 to 30 with alopecia areata. Some clones in this sample may be carry-over from other donors' samples. This chain joins TRBV5-1 and TRBJ2-3, with 7 bases fitting TRBD2. The sequences come from whole blood, collected in connection with sensitization to the hapten diphenylcyclopropenone (DPC). The CDR3 region has the DNA TGCGCCAGCAGCTTGAGACTAGCTAGCACAGATACGCAGTATTTT. Its protein product is CASSLRLASTDTQYF.